The 30 T cell receptor beta chains below were found in one sample sequenced in a study of type 1 regulatory T cells. In TCRdb, the reads were re-called with MiXCR into one record per CDR3 protein. The sample yields more than 50,000 distinct CDR3 sequences, 62% seen once. Their antigens are not known. The sequenced sample consisted of cultured non-Tr1 T cells, either the whole culture or a sorted T cell fraction (not recorded which). These receptors all stem from a human donor in good health.

J is TRBJ2-1 and V is TRBV11-1; TRBD2 agrees at 13 bases. Germline V CDR1 and CDR2: SGHAT, FQDESV (reference sequence). The CDR3 contains 19 residues. The trim removed 5 bases at V and 1 base at J, leaving 11 bases unmatched. The CDR3 loop is CASSPRGLAGRSSYNEQFF. CDR3 in DNA: TGTGCCAGCAGCCCCCGGGGACTAGCGGGACGTTCGTCCTACAATGAGCAGTTCTTC.

This clonotype has only a few counts. This rearrangement joins TRBV4-1 to TRBJ2-2; TRBD1 aligns across 7 bases. The CDR3 is made up of 17 amino acids. Germline V gene sequence: CDR1 MGHRA, CDR2 YSYEKL. Unmatched junction bases numbered 16, after V lost 5 bases and J lost 7 bases. CDR3 region: CASSERMGDSTVGELFF. CDR3 nucleotide sequence: TGCGCCAGCAGCGAACGAATGGGGGACAGCACGGTCGGGGAGCTGTTTTTT.

The chain couples TRBV19 to TRBJ2-1, with 10 bases identical to TRBD2. J gave up 5 bases and V 4 bases, and 5 bases lay outside the gene matches. The CDR3 loop spans 15 amino acids. Germline assignment: CDR1 LNHDA and CDR2 SQIVND (reference sequence). CDR3 region: CASSTTSGKNNEQFF. The CDR3 DNA sequence: TGTGCCAGTAGTACTACTAGCGGGAAGAACAATGAGCAGTTCTTC.

The chain joins TRBV6-5 to TRBJ2-5, with TRBD2 matching over 15 bases. With V trimmed by 6 bases and J by 4 bases, 6 bases remained unmatched. There are 16 residues in the CDR3. Per germline, CDR1 MNHEY and CDR2 SVGAGI. The CDR3 is CASSSTGLAGGETQYF. The DNA of the CDR3 is TGTGCCAGCAGCTCCACGGGACTAGCGGGAGGAGAGACCCAGTACTTC.

V usage is TRBV6-2 or TRBV6-3 and J usage is TRBJ1-5, with D maybe TRBD1 (5 bases). This CDR3 is built from 17 residues. V dropped 3 bases and J dropped 1 base, with 16 bases sitting between them. From germline, CDR1 is MNHEY and CDR2 SVGEGT. The CDR3 sequence is CASSYPGPGSSNQPQHF. CDR3 nucleotide sequence: TGTGCCAGCAGTTATCCGGGACCAGGGTCGAGCAATCAGCCCCAGCATTTT.

The chain has TRBV10-3 and TRBJ1-6; 11 bases agree with TRBD1. The CDR3 sequence is 13 residues long. The ends lost 6 bases at V and 10 bases at J; junction bases unmatched: 2. Germline V gene sequence: CDR1 ENHRY, CDR2 SYGVKD. CDR3 nucleotides: TGTGCCATCAGGGGGACAGGGGGATCACCCCTCCACTTT. This sequence encodes CAIRGTGGSPLHF.

This chain joins TRBV5-1 and TRBJ2-2, with TRBD2 matching over 11 bases. V shed 0 bases, J shed 0 bases, and the junction held 10 bases outside the gene matches. This CDR3 is 20 amino acids long. Germline V CDR1 and CDR2: SGHRS, YFSETQ. This chain's CDR3 is CASSLGEGTSGSANTGELFF. The CDR3 nucleotides read TGCGCCAGCAGCTTGGGTGAAGGGACTAGCGGCAGCGCGAACACCGGGGAGCTGTTTTTT.

The V gene is TRBV11-1, the J gene TRBJ2-3; 9 nucleotides align to TRBD2. Germline lookup yields CDR1 SGHAT and CDR2 FQDESV (reference sequence). Trimming cost V 5 bases and J 4 bases; bases outside gene matches: 10. This CDR3 region has 16 residues. For the CDR3, the DNA is TGTGCCAGCAGCCGGTTACGCGGGAGGGCCGCAGATACGCAGTATTTT. It codes for CASSRLRGRAADTQYF.

The J gene is TRBJ1-2, the V gene TRBV28; D not resolved. The CDR3 sequence is 11 residues long. V lost 6 bases and J 8 bases, leaving 10 bases between the germline ends. CDR1 is MDHEN, CDR2 SYDVKM, per germline. CDR3 loop: CASSFISGYTF. The CDR3 DNA sequence: TGTGCCAGCAGCTTTATATCGGGCTACACCTTC.

Comment on this clonotype: A single base separates this from a much larger clone, so it may be a read error. This chain uses TRBV6-2 or TRBV6-3 with TRBJ2-1, with D possibly matching TRBD1 (5 bases). Trimming cost V 0 bases and J 7 bases, with 22 bases left between them. The CDR3 has 18 residues. Looked up from germline, CDR1 is MNHEY and CDR2 is SVGEGT. The CDR3 DNA is TGTGCCAGCAGTTACTCTCCCCCCCACGGGTCAGGGTTGAATGAGCAGTTCTTC. Its protein product is CASSYSPPHGSGLNEQFF.

V is TRBV20-1 and J is TRBJ2-1; TRBD2 might be the D (5 bases). The CDR3 loop spans 14 amino acids. Germline CDR1 and CDR2: DFQATT and SNEGSKA (reference sequence). Trimming pared 4 bases from V and 0 bases from J, leaving 10 bases between. The chain's CDR3 is CSAKKRSSYNEQFF. DNA for the CDR3: TGCAGTGCTAAGAAGCGGAGCTCCTACAATGAGCAGTTCTTC.

The rearrangement joins TRBV20-1 to TRBJ1-4, with 11 bases matching TRBD1. V gave up 5 bases and J gave up 0 bases; unmatched junction bases: 2. The CDR3 spans 15 residues. Germline loops: CDR1 DFQATT, CDR2 SNEGSKA (reference sequence). The CDR3 bases are TGCAGTGCTTGGACAGGGGGCGCAACTAATGAAAAACTGTTTTTT. Amino acids: CSAWTGGATNEKLFF.

This clonotype was found once. This sequence joins TRBV7-2 and TRBJ2-3; TRBD2 matches at 8 bases. Germline V lookup: CDR1 SGHTA, CDR2 FQGNSA. CDR3 length: 17 residues. Trimming took 1 base from V and 0 from J; bases not matched to a gene: 6. As DNA, the CDR3 is TGTGCCAGCAGCTTAGAGGGTAGCGGGATTAGCACAGATACGCAGTATTTT. This encodes CASSLEGSGISTDTQYF.

The rearrangement links TRBV20-1 to TRBJ1-1, with 9 bases lining up with TRBD1. The CDR3 runs 18 residues. Germline V gene sequence: CDR1 DFQATT, CDR2 SNEGSKA (reference sequence). Trimming at V came to 4 bases and at J to 2 bases, leaving 17 bases not matched to a gene. The CDR3 DNA is TGCAGTGCTACTGCGACAGGGGGAGCTGCTCGACTAAACACTGAAGCTTTCTTT. Protein sequence: CSATATGGAARLNTEAFF.

V is TRBV5-1 and J is TRBJ2-7, with 7 bases matching TRBD1. The trim removed 5 bases at V and 3 bases at J, leaving 14 bases unmatched. The CDR3 is 16 amino acids. Germline CDR1 reads SGHRS; CDR2 reads YFSETQ. The CDR3 DNA reads as TGCGCCAGCAGGTTCGACAGGGCCAGAATAAACTACGAGCAGTACTTC. Encoded protein: CASRFDRARINYEQYF. Full variable domain (missing parts from reference TRBV5-1 and TRBJ2-7): KAGVTQTPRYLIKTRGQQVTLSCSPISGHRSVSWYQQTPGQGLQFLFEYFSETQRNKGNFPGRFSGRQFSNSRSEMNVSTLELGDSALYLCASRFDRARINYEQYFGPGTRLTVT.

V and J are TRBV24-1 and TRBJ2-1; 15 bases map to TRBD2. CDR1 and CDR2 (germline): KGHDR, SFDVKD. The V gene end was trimmed by 4 bases and the J gene end by 7 bases; junction bases not matched to a gene: 10. CDR3 length: 18 residues. The CDR3 sequence: CATSDTGTSGRLLNEQFF. As DNA, the CDR3 is TGTGCCACCAGTGACACCGGGACTAGCGGGAGGCTACTGAATGAGCAGTTCTTC.

The chain employs TRBV20-1 and TRBJ1-6; D is unresolved. Germline V CDR1 and CDR2: DFQATT, SNEGSKA (reference sequence). The CDR3 runs 13 residues. Trimming removed 3 bases at V and 7 bases at J, with 10 bases between. For the CDR3, the DNA is TGCAGTGCTAGTGAGGGCAGGAATTCACCCCTCCACTTT. Its translation is CSASEGRNSPLHF.

The chain uses TRBV20-1 and TRBJ2-1; D is possibly TRBD2 (6 bases). Between the trimmed V and J ends, which lost 0 bases and 8 bases, there was a span of 20 bases. Looked up from germline, CDR1 is DFQATT and CDR2 is SNEGSKA (reference sequence). This CDR3 has 16 amino acids. The CDR3 region is CSARDLSGAGGYEQFF. For the CDR3, the DNA is TGCAGTGCTAGAGATCTGAGCGGAGCGGGTGGATATGAGCAGTTCTTC.

The V and J genes are TRBV12-3 or TRBV12-4 and TRBJ2-2; D is perhaps TRBD2 (5 bases). The CDR3 length is 14 residues. V was shortened by 5 bases and J by 1 base, with 8 bases between the two germline ends. The CDR3 here is CASSERMNTGELFF. DNA of the CDR3: TGTGCCAGCAGTGAGCGGATGAACACCGGGGAGCTGTTTTTT.

Only a few counts were recorded for this clonotype. V and J are TRBV30 and TRBJ2-2; maybe TRBD2 (6 bases). Germline V gene sequence: CDR1 GTSNPN, CDR2 SVGIG (reference sequence). The CDR3 loop spans 14 amino acids. Trimming pared 2 bases from V and 7 bases from J, leaving 14 bases between. DNA of the CDR3: TGTGCCTGGAGTTTCTCCAACGGGGGCGGGGAGCTGTTTTTT. Translation: CAWSFSNGGGELFF.

This chain connects TRBV9 to TRBJ1-6; D gene uncertain. This CDR3 contains 17 residues. The germline V gene has CDR1 SGDLS and CDR2 YYNGEE. V dropped 3 bases and J dropped 0 bases, with 13 bases sitting between them. The CDR3 loop is CASSEGSEGSYNSPLHF. The CDR3 coding sequence is TGTGCCAGCAGCGAGGGCTCCGAGGGCTCCTATAATTCACCCCTCCACTTT. The full variable domain, in which reference TRBV9 and TRBJ1-6 provide the parts outside the CDR3, is DSGVTQTPKHLITATGQRVTLRCSPRSGDLSVYWYQQSLDQGLQFLIQYYNGEERAKGNILERFSAQQFPDLHSELNLSSLELGDSALYFCASSEGSEGSYNSPLHFGNGTRLTVT.

The J gene is TRBJ1-5, the V gene TRBV12-3 or TRBV12-4; weak D call: TRBD1 (6 bases). This CDR3 is 15 amino acids long. V lost 3 bases and J 3 bases, leaving 12 bases between the germline ends. In DNA, the CDR3 is TGTGCCAGCAGTTTGGGTGGACAGAACAATCAGCCCCAGCATTTT. Its translation: CASSLGGQNNQPQHF.

The V call is TRBV7-2, the J call TRBJ2-2, with 10 nucleotides matching TRBD1. J lost 4 bases, V lost 5 bases, and 10 bases had no gene match. The germline V gene has CDR1 SGHTA and CDR2 FQGNSA. The CDR3 extends over 17 amino acids. The CDR3 DNA is TGTGCCAGCAGCCTACGGGGGTGGACAGGGGGCACCGGGGAGCTGTTTTTT. Translated, it gives CASSLRGWTGGTGELFF.

This chain uses TRBV18 with TRBJ2-3, with TRBD2 identical over 10 bases. Germline V gene data show CDR1 as KGHSH and CDR2 as LQKENI. The CDR3 loop spans 17 amino acids. V shed 3 bases and J 3 bases; nucleotides not matched to a gene: 9. Here the CDR3 reads CASSPIAGGSGTDTQYF. CDR3 DNA sequence: TGTGCCAGCTCACCTATAGCGGGAGGTAGCGGTACAGATACGCAGTATTTT.

This clonotype was observed a few times. This sequence joins TRBV7-9 and TRBJ2-3; no clear D. Per germline, CDR1 SEHNR and CDR2 FQNEAQ (reference sequence). The V end was cut by 1 base, the J end by 6 bases, with 11 bases between. The CDR3 spans 14 residues. The CDR3 loop reads CASSLVGSLDTQYF. The CDR3 DNA is TGTGCCAGCAGCTTAGTGGGTAGCCTGGATACGCAGTATTTT.

This clonotype was detected only a few times. The CDR3 nucleotides are TGCGCCAGCGCGAGCGGGAGCTTCGACTTTAATGAGCAGTTCTTC. Its translation is CASASGSFDFNEQFF. The gene calls are TRBV5-1 and TRBJ2-1, with 8 bases aligning to TRBD2. Losses at the gene ends were 7 bases for V and 7 bases for J; bases not matched to a gene: 13. The CDR3 contains 15 residues. Germline V gene data show CDR1 as SGHRS and CDR2 as YFSETQ.

Many counts were recorded for this clonotype. The V and J genes are TRBV6-5 and TRBJ2-7; tentatively, D is TRBD1 (5 bases). Germline V gene sequence: CDR1 MNHEY, CDR2 SVGAGI. Trimming shortened V by 7 bases and J by 3 bases, and 7 bases separated the two germline ends. The CDR3 has 11 residues. The CDR3 DNA is TGTGCCAGCACCCAGGGCTACGAGCAGTACTTC. This codes for CASTQGYEQYF.

This clonotype has just a few counts. The chain links TRBV5-1 to TRBJ2-5; no clear D. CDR3 length equals 12 residues. Germline CDR1 reads SGHRS; CDR2 reads YFSETQ. V lost 0 bases and J 4 bases, leaving 4 bases between the germline ends. Here the CDR3 reads CASSLATETQYF. CDR3 sequence (DNA): TGCGCCAGCAGCTTGGCCACAGAGACCCAGTACTTC.

As for this clonotype: Sequence at one end of the junction differs from germline and may be a read error. The rearrangement joins TRBV27 to TRBJ2-7; a possible D gene is TRBD2 (7 bases). The CDR3 consists of 17 residues. Looked up from germline, CDR1 is MNHEY and CDR2 is SMNVEV (reference sequence). This chain's CDR3 is CASPHAEGGMTTYERYF. In DNA, the CDR3 is TGTGCCAGCCCGCATGCCGAGGGGGGGATGACTACCTACGAGCGGTACTTC.

The chain employs TRBV5-1 and TRBJ2-7, with TRBD1 matching over 8 bases. CDR3 length equals 14 residues. Germline V gives CDR1 SGHRS, CDR2 YFSETQ. The J segment lost 7 bases and the V segment lost 4 bases, leaving 10 bases of the junction unmatched. CDR3 nucleotides: TGCGCCAGCAGCCAGGGGGCTGTGAATGATGAGCAGTACTTC. It encodes CASSQGAVNDEQYF.